The rows below give T cell receptor beta chains drawn from one sample of a study of cytomegalovirus exposure and HLA in healthy donors. TCRdb's table, derived via immunoSEQ multiplex PCR, lists solely in-frame clones and lacks some. The table records roughly 150,000 clones, about 84% of them present only once. Material for sequencing was PBMCs. These receptor sequences come from a man in his fifties or sixties in good health and CMV-seropositive. Both conserved end residues are part of each CDR3. Each record gives: J gene, CDR3 length, D gene, V gene, CDR3 protein. A D gene is named only where the DNA matches it firmly.

J gene: TRBJ2-7; CDR3 length: 15; D gene: .; V gene: TRBV7-9; CDR3 protein: CASSSPWGQGHEQYF
J gene: TRBJ2-7; CDR3 length: 15; D gene: .; V gene: TRBV11-3; CDR3 protein: CASSLGGDPHYEQYF
J gene: TRBJ2-5; CDR3 length: 12; D gene: .; V gene: TRBV2; CDR3 protein: CASRASEETQYF
J gene: TRBJ1-2; CDR3 length: 13; D gene: .; V gene: TRBV10-3; CDR3 protein: CAITASQDYGYTF
J gene: TRBJ1-1; CDR3 length: 15; D gene: TRBD1; V gene: TRBV5-1; CDR3 protein: CASSWGQGAGTEAFF
J gene: TRBJ2-7; CDR3 length: 13; D gene: TRBD2; V gene: TRBV27; CDR3 protein: CATRRGETYEQYF
J gene: TRBJ1-6; CDR3 length: 17; D gene: .; V gene: TRBV11-2; CDR3 protein: CASSLDPILPTHSPLHF
J gene: TRBJ2-5; CDR3 length: 17; D gene: TRBD2; V gene: TRBV11-2; CDR3 protein: CASSLRETSGAGETQYF
J gene: TRBJ2-1; CDR3 length: 11; D gene: .; V gene: TRBV11-2; CDR3 protein: CASRAGTEQFF
J gene: TRBJ1-3; CDR3 length: 12; D gene: .; V gene: TRBV25-1; CDR3 protein: CASSARGNTIYF
J gene: TRBJ2-3; CDR3 length: 15; D gene: .; V gene: TRBV5-5; CDR3 protein: CASSTTGYLTDTQYF
J gene: TRBJ2-7; CDR3 length: 16; D gene: .; V gene: TRBV27; CDR3 protein: CASSLSAGTKAYEQYF
J gene: TRBJ2-3; CDR3 length: 14; D gene: TRBD1; V gene: TRBV5-1; CDR3 protein: CASRGQGAGDTQYF
J gene: TRBJ2-4; CDR3 length: 13; D gene: TRBD1; V gene: TRBV28; CDR3 protein: CASIGQARNIQYF
J gene: TRBJ2-2; CDR3 length: 13; D gene: .; V gene: TRBV11-1; CDR3 protein: CASSLLDTGELFF
J gene: TRBJ2-2; CDR3 length: 13; D gene: .; V gene: TRBV9; CDR3 protein: CASSVGPGGELFF
J gene: TRBJ2-7; CDR3 length: 16; D gene: TRBD1; V gene: TRBV5-1; CDR3 protein: CASSLTPGQGMSEQYF
J gene: TRBJ2-5; CDR3 length: 14; D gene: TRBD2; V gene: TRBV7-6; CDR3 protein: CASSLGLAQETQYF
J gene: TRBJ2-7; CDR3 length: 14; D gene: TRBD1; V gene: TRBV6-6; CDR3 protein: CASSYGGQGGLQYF
J gene: TRBJ2-3; CDR3 length: 16; D gene: TRBD2; V gene: TRBV27; CDR3 protein: CASSTGLAGGQDTQYF
J gene: TRBJ1-1; CDR3 length: 16; D gene: .; V gene: TRBV18; CDR3 protein: CASSPRAGSGGAEAFF
J gene: TRBJ2-3; CDR3 length: 17; D gene: TRBD2; V gene: TRBV4-2; CDR3 protein: CASSPRTSGSEVDTQYF
J gene: TRBJ2-7; CDR3 length: 13; D gene: TRBD1; V gene: TRBV2; CDR3 protein: CASSKDRAHEQYF
J gene: TRBJ1-1; CDR3 length: 14; D gene: .; V gene: TRBV5-1; CDR3 protein: CASSFSTGNTEAFF
J gene: TRBJ2-1; CDR3 length: 14; D gene: TRBD1; V gene: TRBV30; CDR3 protein: CAWSALGTDNEQFF
J gene: TRBJ2-7; CDR3 length: 12; D gene: TRBD2; V gene: TRBV29-1; CDR3 protein: CSVGGEGREQYF
J gene: TRBJ1-1; CDR3 length: 13; D gene: .; V gene: TRBV19; CDR3 protein: CASSIRENTEAFF
J gene: TRBJ2-6; CDR3 length: 17; D gene: .; V gene: TRBV30; CDR3 protein: CAWSRRQLFSGANVLTF
J gene: TRBJ1-1; CDR3 length: 13; D gene: .; V gene: TRBV7-2; CDR3 protein: CASSFRRDTEAFF
J gene: TRBJ1-1; CDR3 length: 13; D gene: .; V gene: TRBV18; CDR3 protein: CASSPAEVTEAFF
J gene: TRBJ1-2; CDR3 length: 14; D gene: TRBD1; V gene: TRBV5-1; CDR3 protein: CASSLVPGQEGYTF
J gene: TRBJ2-3; CDR3 length: 14; D gene: .; V gene: TRBV25-1; CDR3 protein: CASSLSPRTDTQYF
J gene: TRBJ1-6; CDR3 length: 14; D gene: .; V gene: TRBV30; CDR3 protein: CAYRDNSYNSPLHF
J gene: TRBJ2-2; CDR3 length: 16; D gene: .; V gene: TRBV7-8; CDR3 protein: CASSLGTGNRAGELFF
J gene: TRBJ2-1; CDR3 length: 17; D gene: TRBD2; V gene: TRBV27; CDR3 protein: CASSLSGGGRSYNEQFF
J gene: TRBJ1-1; CDR3 length: 14; D gene: .; V gene: TRBV7-2; CDR3 protein: CASSFRGMNTEAFF
J gene: TRBJ2-2; CDR3 length: 14; D gene: TRBD1; V gene: TRBV7-9; CDR3 protein: CASIRTGGTGELFF
J gene: TRBJ2-3; CDR3 length: 18; D gene: TRBD2; V gene: TRBV2; CDR3 protein: CASSEEWASGRGVDTQYF
J gene: TRBJ2-3; CDR3 length: 14; D gene: TRBD2; V gene: TRBV5-1; CDR3 protein: CASTGTSGSDTQYF
J gene: TRBJ2-3; CDR3 length: 15; D gene: TRBD2; V gene: TRBV4-1; CDR3 protein: CASRERGGQTDTQYF
J gene: TRBJ1-1; CDR3 length: 14; D gene: .; V gene: TRBV28; CDR3 protein: CASSSPGLNTEAFF
J gene: TRBJ1-1; CDR3 length: 13; D gene: TRBD1; V gene: TRBV2; CDR3 protein: CASRTGTATEAFF
J gene: TRBJ2-7; CDR3 length: 14; D gene: .; V gene: TRBV9; CDR3 protein: CASSVAQGPYEQYF
J gene: TRBJ1-2; CDR3 length: 13; D gene: .; V gene: TRBV11-2; CDR3 protein: CASSLGQSYGYTF
J gene: TRBJ1-4; CDR3 length: 19; D gene: TRBD1; V gene: TRBV7-9; CDR3 protein: CASSPRGWGRDATNEKLFF
J gene: TRBJ1-3; CDR3 length: 16; D gene: .; V gene: TRBV5-6; CDR3 protein: CASSFRGPSSGNIIYF
J gene: TRBJ1-2; CDR3 length: 14; D gene: .; V gene: TRBV5-1; CDR3 protein: CASSLQASNYGYTF
J gene: TRBJ2-5; CDR3 length: 14; D gene: .; V gene: TRBV7-9; CDR3 protein: CASSPIPQQETQYF
J gene: TRBJ2-1; CDR3 length: 14; D gene: .; V gene: TRBV28; CDR3 protein: CASSLPLPYNEQFF
J gene: TRBJ2-1; CDR3 length: 10; D gene: .; V gene: TRBV20-1; CDR3 protein: CSAVGNEQFF
J gene: TRBJ2-7; CDR3 length: 13; D gene: .; V gene: TRBV5-4; CDR3 protein: CASSLDREYEQYF
J gene: TRBJ1-4; CDR3 length: 18; D gene: TRBD1; V gene: TRBV4-2; CDR3 protein: CASSQDLRGRRTNEKLFF
J gene: TRBJ1-1; CDR3 length: 16; D gene: .; V gene: TRBV19; CDR3 protein: CASSIRGSAMNTEAFF
J gene: TRBJ2-5; CDR3 length: 14; D gene: TRBD2; V gene: TRBV2; CDR3 protein: CASIEGGRGETQYF
J gene: TRBJ1-1; CDR3 length: 17; D gene: .; V gene: TRBV29-1; CDR3 protein: CSVEKPRQYPMNTEAFF
J gene: TRBJ1-1; CDR3 length: 14; D gene: .; V gene: TRBV2; CDR3 protein: CASGGVWMNTEAFF
J gene: TRBJ1-2; CDR3 length: 15; D gene: .; V gene: TRBV4-3; CDR3 protein: CASSQDRTSNYGYTF
J gene: TRBJ2-2; CDR3 length: 14; D gene: .; V gene: TRBV7-8; CDR3 protein: CASSWRGNTGELFF
J gene: TRBJ1-4; CDR3 length: 15; D gene: .; V gene: TRBV28; CDR3 protein: CASSFRRGYEEKLFF